This T cell receptor beta chain was captured by sequencing in a study of shared clonotypes between healthy human individuals. About this clone: Its specificity is unknown.

CD4+ cells were split into CD45RA+ naive and CD45RA-negative memory subsets. The V gene's germline CDR1 is LNHDA and CDR2 SQIVND (reference sequence). The CDR3 contains 16 residues. Trimming took 5 bases from V and 4 from J, leaving 19 bases between them. Every subset had its genomic DNA shared out evenly among several immunoSEQ plates. The input for sorted-subset replicate PCRs was approximately 190 ng DNA, tens of thousands of T cell genomes. Data came from immunoSEQ multiplex PCR; TCRdb stores just in-frame clones and leaves some out. The data contain a few hundred thousand clones, around 97% of them singletons. Study findings and constraints: Rarefaction gave evidence that sorted-subset sequencing remained incomplete despite large depth.

Sequenced: naive CD4+ T cells sorted from blood. As for subset: CD45RA+ positively selected. This TCR was recovered from a young woman in good health. The chain recombines TRBV19 with TRBJ2-3; D may be TRBD1 (6 bases). DNA of the CDR3: TGTGCCAGTAGTGCCCCGGACAGTATAAGGGCAGATACGCAGTATTTT. This sequence encodes CASSAPDSIRADTQYF.